The 8 T cell receptor beta chains reported below all come from one sample, sequenced in a study of CD4+ T cells in melanoma. Here immunoSEQ multiplex PCR was the method, and the copy in TCRdb shows in-frame clones only, minus some. This repertoire shows more than 90,000 clones, about nine tenths found once; its top ten account for 3.3%. The sample comprised peripheral blood. These receptor sequences come from a human donor with melanoma.

V and J are TRBV19 and TRBJ1-4; possible D gene TRBD1, 5 bases. The germline V gene has CDR1 LNHDA and CDR2 SQIVND (reference sequence). This CDR3 is built from 15 residues. Trimming took 3 bases from V and 3 from J, leaving 11 bases between them. The CDR3 reads CASSIEGIPNEKLFF. CDR3 bases: TGTGCCAGTAGTATCGAGGGGATCCCTAATGAAAAACTGTTTTTT.

V gene TRBV29-1 combines with J gene TRBJ2-1; the D is unclear. The CDR3 is 12 residues long. V lost 3 bases, J lost 8 bases, and 11 bases lay in between. CDR1 and CDR2 from the germline V gene are SQVTM and ANQGSEA. The CDR3 coding sequence is TGCAGCGTTGATCTCGGGCTCGATGAGCAGTTCTTC. This encodes CSVDLGLDEQFF.

This chain joins TRBV5-4 and TRBJ2-1, with 9 bases aligning to TRBD1. This CDR3 has 13 residues. Germline lookup yields CDR1 SGHNT and CDR2 YYREEE (reference sequence). The V gene end was trimmed by 4 bases and the J gene end by 8 bases; junction bases not matched to a gene: 4. CDR3: CASSRDRDDEQFF. CDR3 bases: TGTGCCAGCAGCCGGGACAGGGACGATGAGCAGTTCTTC. The full variable domain, completed using reference TRBV5-4 and TRBJ2-1, is ETGVTQSPTHLIKTRGQQVTLRCSSQSGHNTVSWYQQALGQGPQFIFQYYREEENGRGNFPPRFSGLQFPNYSSELNVNALELDDSALYLCASSRDRDDEQFFGPGTRLTVL.

The chain is built from TRBV28 and TRBJ1-2, with 9 bases matching TRBD1. Losses at the gene ends were 4 bases for V and 5 bases for J; bases not matched to a gene: 5. This CDR3 spans 14 amino acids. In germline, CDR1 is MDHEN, CDR2 SYDVKM. Written as DNA, the CDR3 is TGTGCCAGCAGTTATGGACAGGGGCGATATGGCTACACCTTC. The encoded protein is CASSYGQGRYGYTF.

J is TRBJ2-3 and V is TRBV21-1; the table's D call of TRBD2 was not tested on the DNA. TRBV21-1 is a pseudogene segment. CDR3 length: 17 amino acids. The CDR3 DNA follows: TGTGCCAGCAGCAAAGAGGCTAGCGGGATTAGTGTAGCTACGCAGTATTTT. It codes for CASSKEASGISVATQYF.

J is TRBJ2-1 and V is TRBV9; 8 bases are shared with TRBD2. The trim removed 0 bases at V and 0 bases at J, leaving 2 bases unmatched. The CDR3 has 16 amino acids. Germline V gene lookup returns CDR1 SGDLS and CDR2 YYNGEE. The CDR3 here is CASSVGGRSSYNEQFF. The CDR3 nucleotides read TGTGCCAGCAGCGTAGGCGGGAGGAGCTCCTACAATGAGCAGTTCTTC.

This chain links TRBV7-6 with TRBJ1-1; no firm D call. The V end was cut by 4 bases, the J end by 0 bases, with 15 bases between. Germline-derived CDR1 and CDR2 are SGHVS and FNYEAQ. The CDR3 is 16 residues long. The CDR3 sequence is CASSSLDGEVNTEAFF. The CDR3 DNA sequence: TGTGCCAGCAGCTCCCTGGACGGGGAGGTGAACACTGAAGCTTTCTTT.

This sequence joins TRBV11-2 and TRBJ1-2, with D unclear. Trimming took off 1 base at V and 3 bases at J, with 12 bases between the two ends. The CDR3 sequence is 15 residues long. Looked up from germline, CDR1 is SGHAT and CDR2 is FQNNGV. Here the CDR3 reads CASSLGPGRDYGYTF. CDR3 DNA: TGTGCCAGCAGCTTAGGCCCGGGTAGGGACTATGGCTACACCTTC.